Following are 6 T cell receptor beta chains from one sample sequenced in a study of blood T cell repertoires in COVID-19. Here immunoSEQ multiplex PCR was the method, and the copy in TCRdb shows in-frame clones only, minus some. The sample includes around 230,000 clones, about 91% of them seen just once. Sample: PBMCs or T cells enriched from blood (not recorded which). These receptors originate from a woman between 40 and 55 years old with acute COVID-19.

This clone was counted only a few times. The rearrangement joins TRBV7-2 to TRBJ2-6; D ambiguous. The CDR3 is made up of 17 amino acids. Per the germline V gene, CDR1 is SGHTA and CDR2 is FQGNSA. V lost 0 bases and J 1 base, leaving 10 bases between the germline ends. The CDR3 is CASSLAHKRSGANVLTF. The DNA for the CDR3 is TGTGCCAGCAGCTTAGCCCACAAAAGATCTGGGGCCAACGTCCTGACTTTC.

The chain joins TRBV5-5 to TRBJ1-5; D perhaps matches TRBD1 (6 bases). Trimming took off 0 bases at V and 5 bases at J, with 15 bases between the two ends. This CDR3 contains 16 residues. Germline V lookup: CDR1 SGHKS, CDR2 YYEKEE (reference sequence). CDR3 loop: CASSLESSQGYQPQHF. The CDR3 DNA reads as TGTGCCAGCAGCTTGGAGAGTAGCCAGGGGTATCAGCCCCAGCATTTT.

This chain joins TRBV4-3 and TRBJ2-3, with a possible D match to TRBD2 (7 bases). The CDR3 has 17 amino acids. The V end was cut by 0 bases, the J end by 4 bases, with 17 bases between. Germline V lookup: CDR1 LGHNA, CDR2 YSLEER. The DNA for the CDR3 is TGCGCCAGCAGCCAAGATTGGCAGGGGAGGGATTCAGATACGCAGTATTTT. Its protein product is CASSQDWQGRDSDTQYF.

The V call is TRBV6-2 or TRBV6-3, the J call TRBJ2-1, with a possible D match to TRBD1 (5 bases). This CDR3 has 14 residues. CDR1 and CDR2 from the germline V gene are MNHEY and SVGEGT. Trimming took off 5 bases at V and 2 bases at J, with 10 bases between the two ends. Here the CDR3 reads CASSRQSPYNEQFF. CDR3 sequence (DNA): TGTGCCAGCAGTCGACAGAGCCCCTACAATGAGCAGTTCTTC.

J is TRBJ2-7 and V is TRBV5-4, with 8 nucleotides matching TRBD1. Germline loops: CDR1 SGHNT, CDR2 YYREEE (reference sequence). CDR3 length: 14 amino acids. V shed 5 bases, J shed 4 bases, and the junction held 8 bases outside the gene matches. CDR3 amino acids: CASSSGQGAYEQYV. CDR3 sequence (DNA): TGTGCCAGCAGTTCAGGGCAGGGGGCTTACGAGCAGTACGTC.

The chain uses TRBV6-2 or TRBV6-3 and TRBJ2-7; 11 bases fit TRBD2. The junction had 12 bases not matched to a gene; V was cut back by 2 bases and J by 3 bases. Germline-derived CDR1 and CDR2 are MNHEY and SVGEGT. This CDR3 contains 18 residues. CDR3 loop: CASSYLPSGGLGDYEQYF. CDR3 bases: TGTGCCAGCAGTTACCTGCCTAGCGGGGGGCTAGGGGACTACGAGCAGTACTTC.